The 31 T cell receptor beta chains in this list originate from one sample, sequenced in a study of blood T cell repertoires in COVID-19. Clones were read by immunoSEQ multiplex PCR, and TCRdb kept only the in-frame ones, dropping some. The data contain around 140,000 clones, 75% to 90% of them singletons. The sample taken for sequencing was peripheral blood. These receptor sequences come from a man between 60 and 70 years old with active or convalescent COVID-19.

The CDR3 region is CASGLQGAKVEQYF. In DNA form, the CDR3 reads TGTGCCAGCGGATTACAAGGGGCGAAGGTCGAGCAGTACTTC. This chain joins TRBV5-4 and TRBJ2-7; a weak D match, TRBD1 (5 bases). The CDR3 has 14 amino acids. The V end lost 7 bases, the J end lost 6 bases, and 20 bases lay between the germline ends. Germline-derived CDR1 and CDR2 are SGHNT and YYREEE (reference sequence).

This sequence joins TRBV12-3 or TRBV12-4 and TRBJ2-7; D is possibly TRBD1 (6 bases). V was shortened by 3 bases and J by 3 bases, with 9 bases between the two germline ends. CDR3 size: 13 residues. CDR3 sequence (DNA): TGTGCCAGCAGTTTCGGGACAAGCTACGAGCAGTACTTC. It is translated as CASSFGTSYEQYF.

The chain recombines TRBV11-2 with TRBJ1-4; a possible D gene is TRBD1 (6 bases). This CDR3 has 17 residues. Germline V lookup: CDR1 SGHAT, CDR2 FQNNGV. The V end was cut by 3 bases, the J end by 5 bases, with 19 bases between. CDR3 sequence reads: CASSFQPRTVPNEKLFF. CDR3 coding DNA: TGTGCCAGCAGCTTTCAACCAAGGACAGTCCCGAATGAAAAACTGTTTTTT.

The chain recombines TRBV19 with TRBJ2-5; 10 bases map to TRBD1. This CDR3 has 15 residues. V trimming: 5 bases; J trimming: 4 bases; junction bases outside the gene matches: 7. Germline lookup yields CDR1 LNHDA and CDR2 SQIVND (reference sequence). The CDR3 protein is CASSARRDRGETQYF. CDR3 nucleotide sequence: TGTGCCAGTAGTGCACGCCGGGACAGGGGAGAGACCCAGTACTTC.

V is TRBV18 and J is TRBJ2-1; 8 nucleotides match TRBD1. The V segment lost 3 bases and the J segment 4 bases; nucleotides outside the gene matches: 5. The CDR3 spans 15 residues. The germline V gene encodes CDR1 KGHSH and CDR2 LQKENI. As DNA, the CDR3 is TGTGCCAGCTCACCCGGGACAGGAAGGTACAATGAGCAGTTCTTC. It is translated as CASSPGTGRYNEQFF.

The J gene is TRBJ1-4, the V gene TRBV5-4; D is ambiguous. The V gene lost 3 bases and the J gene lost 5 bases, with 8 bases spanning the gap. The germline V gene encodes CDR1 SGHNT and CDR2 YYREEE (reference sequence). CDR3 length equals 13 residues. CDR3 coding DNA: TGTGCCAGCAGCTCCTCGGAGAATGAAAAACTGTTTTTT. It is translated as CASSSSENEKLFF.

Regarding this clone: One junction end disagrees with the germline gene, perhaps due to a read error. J is TRBJ2-5 and V is TRBV3-1 (or the pseudogene TRBV3-2), with D tentatively TRBD2 (5 bases). The CDR3 covers 12 residues. CDR1 is LGHDT and CDR2 is YNNKEL in the germline V gene (reference sequence). As DNA, the CDR3 is TGTGCCAGCAGTCGACGGCGGGCCTGCCGTAACTTC. Amino acids: CASSRRRACRNF.

The chain links TRBV6-6 to TRBJ2-7, with D maybe TRBD2 (6 bases). CDR3 length: 12 residues. Trimming shortened V by 5 bases and J by 5 bases, and 10 bases separated the two germline ends. Germline loops: CDR1 MNHNY, CDR2 SVGAGI (reference sequence). The CDR3 nucleotides are TGTGCCAGCAGTCGGAGGGCCGACGAGCAGTACTTC. Amino acid sequence: CASSRRADEQYF.

V is TRBV3-1 (or the pseudogene TRBV3-2) and J is TRBJ2-1; tentative D call: TRBD2 (8 bases). The length of the CDR3 is 16 residues. Germline V gene lookup returns CDR1 LGHDT and CDR2 YNNKEL (reference sequence). With 1 base removed from V and 5 bases from J, the gap between germline ends came to 15 bases. CDR3 protein: CASSQAGGGRDNEQFF. In nucleotides, the CDR3 is TGTGCCAGCAGCCAAGCGGGAGGGGGCCGGGACAATGAGCAGTTCTTC.

The rearrangement joins TRBV2 to TRBJ2-1; 9 bases are a match to TRBD2. The CDR3 spans 15 residues. CDR1 SNHLY and CDR2 FYNNEI come from the germline V gene. V trimming: 4 bases; J trimming: 10 bases; junction bases outside the gene matches: 11. CDR3 nucleotide sequence: TGTGCCAGCAGTGCCGGGACTAGCTACCTCTCGGAGCAGTTCTTC. It specifies CASSAGTSYLSEQFF.

The chain couples TRBV5-4 to TRBJ1-1; no reliable D call. This CDR3 has 12 amino acids. The germline CDR1 and CDR2 sequences are SGHNT and YYREEE (reference sequence). V lost 4 bases and J 4 bases, leaving 8 bases between the germline ends. The CDR3 DNA follows: TGTGCCAGCAGCCCCTCTTTCACTGAAGCTTTCTTT. This sequence encodes CASSPSFTEAFF.

The V call is TRBV5-1, the J call TRBJ2-7; 10 bases agree with TRBD2. Germline V lookup: CDR1 SGHRS, CDR2 YFSETQ. There are 16 residues in the CDR3. V was clipped by 2 bases and J by 2 bases; unmatched bases: 7. CDR3 bases: TGCGCCAGCAGCTTTTCTAGCGGGGGTCAAGCCTACGAGCAGTACTTC. Translated: CASSFSSGGQAYEQYF.

The rearrangement joins TRBV14 to TRBJ2-2, with a weak D call TRBD2 (6 bases). Germline CDR1 SGHDN, CDR2 FVKESK. The CDR3 length is 15 residues. V was trimmed by 0 bases and J by 3 bases, leaving 8 bases between them. CDR3 sequence: CASSQDAGYTGELFF. As DNA, the CDR3 is TGTGCCAGCAGCCAAGACGCGGGGTACACCGGGGAGCTGTTTTTT.

V and J are TRBV5-5 and TRBJ2-7; no clear D gene. Germline V gives CDR1 SGHKS, CDR2 YYEKEE (reference sequence). V lost 0 bases to trimming and J lost 3 bases, with 10 bases between them. The CDR3 covers 14 residues. Here the CDR3 reads CASSLAGTLYEQYF. The CDR3 DNA reads TGTGCCAGCAGCTTGGCAGGCACTCTCTACGAGCAGTACTTC.

V and J are TRBV10-2 and TRBJ2-7, with 9 bases fitting TRBD1. The V segment lost 6 bases and the J segment 5 bases; nucleotides outside the gene matches: 2. CDR1 and CDR2 (germline): WSHSY, SAAADI. CDR3 length: 12 amino acids. CDR3 sequence: CASSGQGNEQYF. CDR3 DNA sequence: TGCGCCAGCAGCGGACAGGGGAACGAGCAGTACTTC.

V gene TRBV30 combines with J gene TRBJ2-3, with 8 bases fitting TRBD2. The trim removed 2 bases at V and 2 bases at J, leaving 3 bases unmatched. The CDR3 is 14 residues long. Per the germline V gene, CDR1 is GTSNPN and CDR2 is SVGIG (reference sequence). CDR3: CAWSIAGYTDTQYF. The CDR3 DNA is TGTGCCTGGAGTATAGCGGGGTACACAGATACGCAGTATTTT.

V usage is TRBV28 and J usage is TRBJ2-7; D possibly corresponds to TRBD2 (6 bases). The V and J ends lost 2 bases and 4 bases respectively, with 9 bases between them. Per germline, CDR1 MDHEN and CDR2 SYDVKM. The CDR3 totals 13 residues. The CDR3 sequence: CASSLTEGYEQYF. The CDR3 DNA reads as TGTGCCAGCAGTTTAACGGAGGGTTACGAGCAGTACTTC. Full variable domain (outside the CDR3, taken from reference TRBV28 and TRBJ2-7): DVKVTQSSRYLVKRTGEKVFLECVQDMDHENMFWYRQDPGLGLRLIYFSYDVKMKEKGDIPEGYSVSREKKERFSLILESASTNQTSMYLCASSLTEGYEQYFGPGTRLTVT.

This sequence joins TRBV2 and TRBJ1-5, with 9 bases lining up with TRBD1. J was trimmed by 4 bases and V by 1 base; bases with no gene match: 2. There are 15 residues in the CDR3. The germline V gene encodes CDR1 SNHLY and CDR2 FYNNEI. The CDR3 region is CASSEGTGVNQPQHF. CDR3 bases: TGTGCCAGCAGTGAAGGGACAGGGGTAAATCAGCCCCAGCATTTT.

The V gene is TRBV7-2, the J gene TRBJ1-1; D might be TRBD1 (6 bases). The V and J ends lost 3 bases and 1 base respectively, with 9 bases between them. Germline assignment: CDR1 SGHTA and CDR2 FQGNSA. The CDR3 runs 14 residues. This CDR3 is CASSFARGNTEAFF. The CDR3 nucleotides read TGTGCCAGCAGCTTCGCCAGGGGGAACACTGAAGCTTTCTTT. Full variable domain (missing parts from reference TRBV7-2 and TRBJ1-1): GAGVSQSPSNKVTEKGKDVELRCDPISGHTALYWYRQSLGQGLEFLIYFQGNSAPDKSGLPSDRFSAERTGGSVSTLTIQRTQQEDSAVYLCASSFARGNTEAFFGQGTRLTVV.

The chain joins TRBV11-2 to TRBJ2-2; no clear D gene. Trimming removed 4 bases at V and 4 bases at J, with 13 bases between. Germline-derived CDR1 and CDR2 are SGHAT and FQNNGV. The CDR3 is 15 amino acids. For the CDR3, the DNA is TGTGCCAGCAGCTCTGTGAGCTATAGCACCGGGGAGCTGTTTTTT. Its protein product is CASSSVSYSTGELFF.

V gene TRBV28 combines with J gene TRBJ2-1; 7 nucleotides align to TRBD2. This CDR3 contains 16 residues. Germline CDR1 reads MDHEN; CDR2 reads SYDVKM. Germline trimming cut 5 bases from V and 7 bases from J; bases unmatched to any gene: 14. Here the CDR3 reads CASSTWGGNTLNEQFF. The CDR3 DNA reads as TGTGCCAGCAGTACGTGGGGGGGGAATACCCTAAATGAGCAGTTCTTC.

The chain uses TRBV9 and TRBJ2-1, with 8 nucleotides matching TRBD2. The V segment lost 4 bases and the J segment 8 bases; nucleotides outside the gene matches: 8. CDR3 length: 14 amino acids. The germline V gene encodes CDR1 SGDLS and CDR2 YYNGEE. As DNA, the CDR3 is TGTGCCAGCAGCCCCCGGACTAGCAACGATGAGCAGTTCTTC. It specifies CASSPRTSNDEQFF.

The rearrangement joins TRBV2 to TRBJ1-4; D gene ambiguous. Germline loops: CDR1 SNHLY, CDR2 FYNNEI. The CDR3 contains 15 residues. The V end was cut by 4 bases, the J end by 0 bases, with 9 bases between. The CDR3 DNA reads TGTGCCAGCAGTGGAGTCATCCCAACTAATGAAAAACTGTTTTTT. Its protein is CASSGVIPTNEKLFF.

The chain uses TRBV2 and TRBJ1-6, with D perhaps matching TRBD1 (5 bases). CDR1 is SNHLY, CDR2 FYNNEI, per germline. V was clipped by 7 bases and J by 10 bases, with 14 bases between them. CDR3 length: 13 amino acids. CDR3 sequence reads: CASKLRGQSPLHF. The CDR3 coding sequence is TGTGCCAGCAAGCTAAGGGGCCAGTCACCCCTCCACTTT.

This clone was recorded once. The rearrangement uses TRBV30 and TRBJ2-1; possibly TRBD2 for D (6 bases). This CDR3 is built from 12 residues. The germline gives CDR1 GTSNPN, CDR2 SVGIG (reference sequence). Trimming left V 1 base short and J 7 bases short, with 8 bases between. The CDR3 protein is CAWSGLGNEQFF. In DNA, the CDR3 is TGTGCCTGGAGTGGACTAGGGAATGAGCAGTTCTTC. Variable domain in full (rest from reference TRBV30 and TRBJ2-1): SQTIHQWPATLVQPVGSPLSLECTVEGTSNPNLYWYRQAAGRGLQLLFYSVGIGQISSEVPQNLSASRPQDRQFILSSKKLLLSDSGFYLCAWSGLGNEQFFGPGTRLTVL.

This chain links TRBV7-5 with TRBJ1-2; the table calls TRBD1, which could not be checked here. TRBV7-5 is listed as a pseudogene. This CDR3 is 16 amino acids long. CDR3 coding DNA: TGTGCCAGAAGCAGACCCCGGGACAGGAGAACCTATGGCTACACCTTC. This encodes CARSRPRDRRTYGYTF.

This rearrangement joins TRBV7-6 to TRBJ2-7, with 14 bases aligning to TRBD2. Unmatched junction bases numbered 7, after V lost 3 bases and J lost 3 bases. This CDR3 region has 17 residues. Germline CDR1 and CDR2: SGHVS and FNYEAQ. The CDR3 is CASSLVTGTSGGYEQYF. The CDR3 nucleotides read TGTGCCAGCAGCTTGGTGACCGGGACTAGCGGGGGCTACGAGCAGTACTTC.

CDR3: CASSQAAGGTDTQYF. CDR3 nucleotides: TGTGCCAGCAGCCAAGCCGCAGGGGGTACAGATACGCAGTATTTT. J is TRBJ2-3 and V is TRBV4-2; 7 nucleotides agree with TRBD1. From germline, CDR1 is LGHNA and CDR2 YNFKEQ. The CDR3 spans 15 residues. V gave up 1 base and J gave up 3 bases; unmatched junction bases: 4.

V usage is TRBV3-1 (or the pseudogene TRBV3-2) and J usage is TRBJ1-4; tentative D call: TRBD1 (5 bases). This CDR3 is 15 amino acids long. Trimming pared 1 base from V and 8 bases from J, leaving 14 bases between. Germline V CDR1 and CDR2: LGHDT, YNNKEL (reference sequence). The CDR3 sequence is CASSQVRPGGEKLFF. Here the CDR3 DNA reads TGTGCCAGCAGCCAAGTTCGCCCGGGGGGGGAAAAACTGTTTTTT.

The V and J genes are TRBV6-5 and TRBJ2-5; possible D gene TRBD1, 6 bases. The germline V gene has CDR1 MNHEY and CDR2 SVGAGI. The CDR3 consists of 16 residues. Trimming left V 3 bases short and J 1 base short, with 15 bases between. The CDR3 here is CASSYWRGQFQETQYF. The CDR3 bases are TGTGCCAGCAGTTATTGGAGAGGACAGTTCCAAGAGACCCAGTACTTC.

This chain uses TRBV5-1 with TRBJ2-3; no clear D. Germline CDR1 reads SGHRS; CDR2 reads YFSETQ. V lost 0 bases to trimming and J lost 0 bases, with 11 bases between them. The CDR3 has 16 amino acids. CDR3 sequence: CASSLAVSPSTDTQYF. The DNA of the CDR3 is TGCGCCAGCAGCTTGGCCGTCAGTCCAAGCACAGATACGCAGTATTTT. The full variable domain, rest sourced from reference TRBV5-1 and TRBJ2-3, is KAGVTQTPRYLIKTRGQQVTLSCSPISGHRSVSWYQQTPGQGLQFLFEYFSETQRNKGNFPGRFSGRQFSNSRSEMNVSTLELGDSALYLCASSLAVSPSTDTQYFGPGTRLTVL.